Shown below are 8 T cell receptor beta chains from a single sample sequenced in a study of shared clonotypes between healthy human individuals. Profiled with immunoSEQ multiplex PCR; TCRdb holds only in-frame clones, not every one. Of about 2,500,000 clones in the sample, around 90% were seen once. Sample: naive CD4+ T cells sorted from blood. Indicated subset: CD45RA+ positively selected. The source is a young man in good health.

The chain is built from TRBV6-6 and TRBJ2-7; tentatively, D is TRBD1 (6 bases). This CDR3 contains 13 residues. Trimming removed 4 bases at V and 1 base at J, with 8 bases between. The germline V gene encodes CDR1 MNHNY and CDR2 SVGAGI (reference sequence). CDR3 nucleotide sequence: TGTGCCAGCAGTTTACAGGGTTCCTACGAGCAGTACTTC. Its protein product is CASSLQGSYEQYF.

Comments on this clone: The DNA is left out, because the CDR3 cannot be placed on it with certainty; the CDR3 is given as TCRdb lists it. This sequence joins TRBV28 and TRBJ1-3. The CDR3 extends over 14 residues, inclusive of both ends. Germline loops: CDR1 MDHEN, CDR2 SYDVKM. The CDR3 here is CASSSSLSGNTIYF.

The CDR3 DNA follows: TGTGCCTGGAAAAGACCCTCCCCCTCGTCGTTGGATGAGCAGTTCTTC. Protein: CAWKRPSPSSLDEQFF. The rearrangement links TRBV30 to TRBJ2-1; D gene uncertain. The CDR3 has 16 residues. Trimming removed 4 bases at V and 8 bases at J, with 24 bases between. Germline values: CDR1 GTSNPN, CDR2 SVGIG (reference sequence).

There are a few counts of this clone. The rearrangement joins TRBV7-9 to TRBJ1-4; D might be TRBD1 (6 bases). Germline V gives CDR1 SEHNR, CDR2 FQNEAQ (reference sequence). V was pared by 6 bases and J by 7 bases, with 15 bases between. The CDR3 runs to 14 residues. The CDR3 coding sequence is TGTGCCAGCAGTAGAGGGGGGAAGGTTGAAAAACTGTTTTTT. Translating it yields CASSRGGKVEKLFF.

The chain recombines TRBV19 with TRBJ2-5; the D gene is possibly TRBD1 (6 bases). Germline assignment: CDR1 LNHDA and CDR2 SQIVND (reference sequence). Trimming pared 6 bases from V and 0 bases from J, leaving 14 bases between. The CDR3 contains 15 residues. The CDR3 reads CASRPRGSDQETQYF. Written as DNA, the CDR3 is TGTGCCAGTAGACCCAGGGGAAGCGACCAAGAGACCCAGTACTTC.

The chain recombines TRBV6-5 with TRBJ2-7, with 7 bases fitting TRBD2. The CDR3 sequence is 15 residues long. V trimming: 5 bases; J trimming: 3 bases; junction bases outside the gene matches: 10. CDR1 and CDR2 from the germline V gene are MNHEY and SVGAGI. CDR3 sequence (DNA): TGTGCCAGCAGTCCCCTCGGGACTACCAACTACGAGCAGTACTTC. Protein sequence: CASSPLGTTNYEQYF.

V gene TRBV6-1 combines with J gene TRBJ1-2, with D unclear. Trimming took 1 base from V and 2 from J, leaving 8 bases between them. Germline V gene lookup returns CDR1 MNHNS and CDR2 SASEGT. The CDR3 is 14 residues long. CDR3 residues: CASSEGERNYGYTF. The CDR3 coding sequence is TGTGCCAGCAGTGAAGGGGAAAGAAACTATGGCTACACCTTC.

V gene TRBV6-6 combines with J gene TRBJ2-1; TRBD1 agrees at 10 bases. The CDR3 totals 15 residues. Trimming at V came to 5 bases and at J to 4 bases, leaving 5 bases not matched to a gene. Germline CDR1 MNHNY, CDR2 SVGAGI (reference sequence). This CDR3 is CASSRGQGGYNEQFF. The CDR3 bases are TGTGCCAGCAGTCGCGGACAGGGGGGATACAATGAGCAGTTCTTC.